A selection of T cell receptor beta chains follows, all from one sample in a study of T cells in Graves' hyperthyroidism and ophthalmopathy. TCRdb re-derived calls from the multiplex PCR reads in MiXCR, one entry per CDR3 protein. The profile shows more than 350,000 distinct CDR3 sequences, 15% of them singletons. The material sequenced was blood. The receptor source for this set is an older woman with Graves' ophthalmopathy. Each CDR3 is given with its conserved first and last residue. The order of the fields is V gene, J gene, clone size, D gene, CDR3 protein. D genes are given only for firm matches. Not all rows give a size; the values are once, few, many and, for expanded clones, a class.

TRBV28	TRBJ2-1	many	TRBD1	CASSLRGQVIYNEQFF
TRBV5-1	TRBJ2-2	many	NA	CASSWQVPTGELFF
TRBV7-2	TRBJ2-7	many	TRBD2	CASSYGAGGYEQYF
TRBV29-1	TRBJ2-1	many	TRBD1	CSAEGGQERREQFF
TRBV18	TRBJ2-7	many	NA	CASSRGDAYEQYF
TRBV3-1	TRBJ2-1	many	TRBD2	CASSQGRVAGIDNEQFF
TRBV5-1	TRBJ1-3	few	TRBD1	CASSSTGKPAGNTIYF
TRBV19	TRBJ2-5	NA	TRBD1	CASSMVTGGQETQYF
TRBV24-1	TRBJ2-1	NA	NA	CATSEGVHNEQFF
TRBV7-6	TRBJ1-5	once	NA	CASSLSGPPGPQHF
TRBV28	TRBJ2-1	NA	TRBD2	CASSLWPGLAGDEQFF
TRBV7-6	TRBJ2-5	many	TRBD2	CASSPKRLAGGETQYF
TRBV2	TRBJ2-7	many	NA	CASTPQAPSYEQYF
TRBV19	TRBJ1-1	few	NA	CATKDRPNTEAFF
TRBV6-1	TRBJ1-5	many	NA	CASSLMDPGNQPQHF
TRBV5-4	TRBJ2-1	few	TRBD2	CASSSRLAPGEQFF
TRBV10-1	TRBJ1-4	few	TRBD1	CASTGQGDEKLFF
TRBV6-7	TRBJ2-7	few	TRBD2	CANVRDYSYEQYF
TRBV9	TRBJ2-1	NA	TRBD2	CASSVRLAGNEQFF
TRBV20-1	TRBJ1-5	NA	NA	CSARTTQGYQPQHF
TRBV11-2	TRBJ1-2	many	NA	CASSLDQLGQGYGYTF
TRBV20-1	TRBJ2-1	few	NA	CSYASHEQFF
TRBV5-5	TRBJ2-5	few	NA	CASSLVSTQETQYF
TRBV5-1	TRBJ2-7	few	NA	CASSFGDASSYEQYF
TRBV4-2	TRBJ2-7	NA	NA	CASSQDEDRGYEQYF
TRBV6-4	TRBJ2-1	few	NA	CASSDRGFGNEQFF
TRBV15	TRBJ2-7	NA	TRBD2	CATSQWGTSGRETYEQYF
TRBV7-2	TRBJ2-1	many	TRBD2	CASSPSWRGLYNEQFF
TRBV28	TRBJ2-3	many	NA	CASRGSWGGSTDTQYF
TRBV19	TRBJ2-3	NA	NA	CASSRTVSSTDTQYF
TRBV28	TRBJ2-3	few	NA	CASSPPALDTQYF
TRBV24-1	TRBJ2-5	few	TRBD2	CATSEVAGSYETQYF
TRBV18	TRBJ2-1	many	TRBD2	CASSITSGSYNEQFF
TRBV7-2	TRBJ2-1	many	TRBD2	CADARTSASGEQFF
TRBV20-1	TRBJ2-5	few	TRBD2	CSAETSGRGGTQYF
TRBV7-2	TRBJ2-7	NA	TRBD2	CASSTGLAGGGEQYF
TRBV24-1	TRBJ2-1	many	TRBD2	CATSDPKRGRRSEQFF
TRBV9	TRBJ1-4	few	NA	CASSTPRGGADEKLFF
TRBV19	TRBJ1-2	few	NA	CASSIAGGGGYTF
TRBV28	TRBJ1-1	many	NA	CASSLADTVNTEAFF
TRBV14	TRBJ2-2	few	NA	CASSPRGGHTGELFF
TRBV28	TRBJ2-2	few	NA	CASRPGPGELFF
TRBV10-3	TRBJ2-7	many	NA	CAISEYYEQYF
TRBV5-1	TRBJ2-5	many	NA	CASSSPTVDSQETQYF
TRBV27	TRBJ2-3	many	NA	CASSSPLRGDTQYF
TRBV24-1	TRBJ2-1	NA	NA	CATSRPTSGKNEQFF
TRBV28	TRBJ2-7	NA	TRBD2	CASSHEREGDEQYF
TRBV5-1	TRBJ2-3	NA	TRBD2	CASRGVSGRATDTQYF
TRBV28	TRBJ2-3	NA	NA	CASSLAAGFTDTQYF
TRBV5-1	TRBJ2-7	many	NA	CASSLDAPPNEQYF
TRBV7-8	TRBJ2-2	many	TRBD2	CASSLARAGVSTGELFF
TRBV27	TRBJ2-1	many	NA	CASSLIGEQFF
TRBV5-1	TRBJ2-5	few	NA	CASSLDTGGTQYF
TRBV30	TRBJ1-1	many	NA	CAWSHARGEAFF
TRBV7-9	TRBJ1-3	few	NA	CASRSFSPGGNTIYF